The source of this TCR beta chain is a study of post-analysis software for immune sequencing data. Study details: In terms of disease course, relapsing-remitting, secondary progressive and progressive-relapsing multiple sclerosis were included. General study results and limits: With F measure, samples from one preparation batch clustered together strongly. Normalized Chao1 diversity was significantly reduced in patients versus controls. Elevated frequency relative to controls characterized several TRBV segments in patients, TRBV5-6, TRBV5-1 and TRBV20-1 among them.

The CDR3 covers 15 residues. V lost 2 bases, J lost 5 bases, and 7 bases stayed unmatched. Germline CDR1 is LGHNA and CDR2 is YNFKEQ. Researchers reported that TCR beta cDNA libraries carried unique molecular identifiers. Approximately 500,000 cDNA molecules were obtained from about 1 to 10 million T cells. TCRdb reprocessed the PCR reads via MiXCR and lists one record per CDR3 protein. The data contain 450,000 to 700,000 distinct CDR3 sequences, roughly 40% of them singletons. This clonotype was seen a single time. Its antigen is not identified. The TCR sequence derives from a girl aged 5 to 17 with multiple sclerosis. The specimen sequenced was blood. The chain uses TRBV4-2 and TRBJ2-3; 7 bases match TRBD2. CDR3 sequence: CASSQPRDYEDTQYF. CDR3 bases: TGTGCCAGCAGCCAACCCCGGGACTATGAAGATACGCAGTATTTT.